The text below deals with one T cell receptor (beta chain). Its antigen remains unidentified. This sample was included in a study of CD8 T cells in ankylosing spondylitis. Germline loops: CDR1 DFQATT, CDR2 SNEGSKA (reference sequence). V was clipped by 7 bases and J by 0 bases, with 16 bases between them. This CDR3 has 14 amino acids. Libraries for TCR beta were made by quantitative 5'-RACE with molecular barcodes. TCRdb used MiXCR to reprocess the 5' RACE reads, holding one entry per CDR3 protein. The sample consists of about 390,000 distinct CDR3 sequences, 20% to 25% of them appearing once. General observations from the study: Clones linked to disease were reported to show significant enrichment in matched ankylosing spondylitis synovial fluid. Reports of some motif variants in reactive arthritis synovial fluid and blood predate this one. Typical of ankylosing spondylitis blood, it appeared, was a TCR beta motif of several highly homologous variants.

The sequenced sample consisted of blood, either unsorted or a sorted T cell fraction (not recorded which). The chain carries TRBV20-1 and TRBJ2-7; tentative D call: TRBD2 (6 bases). This TCR was sampled from a male donor with ankylosing spondylitis. CDR3 in amino acids: CSVPGLPFSYEQYF. DNA of the CDR3: TGCAGTGTCCCGGGACTTCCCTTCTCCTACGAGCAGTACTTC.